Listed here are 30 T cell receptor beta chains from one sample, sequenced in a study of blood T cell repertoires in COVID-19. TCRdb keeps only in-frame clones here, not all; method: immunoSEQ multiplex PCR. The data hold 60,000 to 75,000 clones, with approximately 89% observed a single time. The sample comprised peripheral blood. These receptors originate from a woman older than 75 with active or convalescent COVID-19.

V usage is TRBV3-1 (or the pseudogene TRBV3-2) and J usage is TRBJ1-1, with D hard to call. The CDR3 totals 15 residues. CDR1 LGHDT and CDR2 YNNKEL come from the germline V gene (reference sequence). The V end was cut by 2 bases, the J end by 5 bases, with 15 bases between. The chain's CDR3 is CASSQPSLTGTEAFF. The CDR3 DNA follows: TGTGCCAGCAGCCAACCTTCGTTGACCGGGACTGAAGCTTTCTTT.

About this clone itself: One base away lies a much larger clone, so this may be a sequencing read error. The sample contains more than one DNA sequence encoding this CDR3. This rearrangement joins TRBV9 to TRBJ2-5, with a weak D call TRBD2 (5 bases). V was clipped by 4 bases and J by 5 bases, with 6 bases between them. The CDR3 loop spans 11 amino acids. CDR1 SGDLS and CDR2 YYNGEE come from the germline V gene. The CDR3 sequence is CASSRGETQYF. DNA of the CDR3: TGTGCCAGCAGCCGCGGGGAGACCCAGTACTTC.

The chain joins TRBV18 to TRBJ2-1; 8 nucleotides line up with TRBD2. J gave up 5 bases and V 2 bases, and 5 bases lay outside the gene matches. Looked up from germline, CDR1 is KGHSH and CDR2 is LQKENI. The CDR3 consists of 15 residues. The CDR3 loop reads CASSPSGGGHNEQFF. For the CDR3, the DNA is TGTGCCAGCTCACCATCCGGGGGGGGGCACAATGAGCAGTTCTTC.

This clone was observed once. The chain has TRBV6-5 and TRBJ2-2; 8 bases map to TRBD2. Losses at the gene ends were 8 bases for V and 1 base for J; bases not matched to a gene: 6. Germline V gives CDR1 MNHEY, CDR2 SVGAGI. CDR3 length: 15 residues. The CDR3 region has the DNA TGTGCCAGCCAAGAACTAGCGGTGAACACCGGGGAGCTGTTTTTT. Translation gives CASQELAVNTGELFF.

The chain employs TRBV9 and TRBJ2-5, with 10 bases aligning to TRBD2. Germline lookup yields CDR1 SGDLS and CDR2 YYNGEE. The V and J ends lost 5 bases and 2 bases, in that order; junction bases with no gene match: 0. This CDR3 spans 13 amino acids. CDR3 sequence reads: CASSSGGQETQYF. DNA for the CDR3: TGTGCCAGCAGTAGCGGGGGGCAAGAGACCCAGTACTTC. The complete variable domain, with remaining parts taken from reference TRBV9 and TRBJ2-5, reads DSGVTQTPKHLITATGQRVTLRCSPRSGDLSVYWYQQSLDQGLQFLIQYYNGEERAKGNILERFSAQQFPDLHSELNLSSLELGDSALYFCASSSGGQETQYFGPGTRLLVL.

V and J are TRBV6-2 or TRBV6-3 and TRBJ2-1; the match to TRBD2 covers 14 bases. The V and J ends lost 0 bases and 9 bases, in that order; junction bases with no gene match: 4. CDR1 MNHEY and CDR2 SVGEGT come from the germline V gene. CDR3 length: 16 amino acids. CDR3 in amino acids: CASSYSTSGGAGEQFF. DNA of the CDR3: TGTGCCAGCAGTTACTCGACTAGCGGGGGGGCCGGTGAGCAGTTCTTC.

This clone has only a few counts. The V call is TRBV28, the J call TRBJ1-4; D remains unclear. Germline loops: CDR1 MDHEN, CDR2 SYDVKM. V was trimmed by 3 bases and J by 1 base, leaving 9 bases between them. This CDR3 spans 15 amino acids. The CDR3 DNA sequence: TGTGCCAGCAGTTTCGACGGGGTAACTAATGAAAAACTGTTTTTT. Translation: CASSFDGVTNEKLFF.

This chain joins TRBV9 and TRBJ1-2; D unclear. V was clipped by 3 bases and J by 8 bases, with 8 bases between them. Germline CDR1 reads SGDLS; CDR2 reads YYNGEE. The CDR3 sequence is 11 residues long. CDR3 loop: CASSATLGYTF. CDR3 nucleotide sequence: TGTGCCAGCAGCGCGACATTGGGCTACACCTTC.

The gene calls are TRBV9 and TRBJ2-7; maybe TRBD1 (5 bases). CDR3 length equals 13 residues. The V and J ends lost 3 bases and 4 bases respectively, with 11 bases between them. Germline V gives CDR1 SGDLS, CDR2 YYNGEE. The CDR3, as DNA: TGTGCCAGCAGCGCGACAGAAAATTACGAGCAGTACTTC. It codes for CASSATENYEQYF.

This chain links TRBV18 with TRBJ2-6; 7 bases fit TRBD1. The CDR3 covers 16 residues. Germline trimming cut 5 bases from V and 2 bases from J; bases unmatched to any gene: 6. Per the germline V gene, CDR1 is KGHSH and CDR2 is LQKENI. CDR3 in amino acids: CASSNQQGTGANVLTF. The CDR3 DNA reads as TGTGCCAGCTCAAACCAACAGGGGACTGGGGCCAACGTCCTGACTTTC.

The J gene is TRBJ2-7, the V gene TRBV3-1 (or the pseudogene TRBV3-2); tentatively, D is TRBD1 (6 bases). V was pared by 0 bases and J by 4 bases, with 16 bases between. CDR3 size: 16 residues. The germline V gene has CDR1 LGHDT and CDR2 YNNKEL (reference sequence). For the CDR3, the DNA is TGTGCCAGCAGCCAAGATGACCAAGGACAGCGATACGAGCAGTACTTC. It encodes CASSQDDQGQRYEQYF.

Only a few counts were recorded for this clone. The chain links TRBV6-5 to TRBJ1-2, with 8 nucleotides matching TRBD1. Germline CDR1 is MNHEY and CDR2 is SVGAGI. J lost 6 bases, V lost 0 bases, and 9 bases had no gene match. The CDR3 loop spans 16 amino acids. The CDR3 DNA follows: TGTGCCAGCAGTTACTCGAGCCTGGACAGGGAGAATGGCTACACCTTC. Encoded protein: CASSYSSLDRENGYTF.

The chain is built from TRBV9 and TRBJ1-2; D might be TRBD1 (6 bases). The V gene lost 1 base and the J gene lost 4 bases, with 14 bases spanning the gap. Looked up from germline, CDR1 is SGDLS and CDR2 is YYNGEE. The CDR3 contains 15 residues. The CDR3 bases are TGTGCCAGCAGCGTATCTGGTCGGGGGGCCTATGGCTACACCTTC. Translation gives CASSVSGRGAYGYTF. The full variable domain, in which reference TRBV9 and TRBJ1-2 provide the parts outside the CDR3, is DSGVTQTPKHLITATGQRVTLRCSPRSGDLSVYWYQQSLDQGLQFLIQYYNGEERAKGNILERFSAQQFPDLHSELNLSSLELGDSALYFCASSVSGRGAYGYTFGSGTRLTVV.

J is TRBJ1-2 and V is TRBV4-3; D ambiguous. The V end was cut by 3 bases, the J end by 4 bases, with 21 bases between. The CDR3 runs to 17 residues. Germline V gene data show CDR1 as LGHNA and CDR2 as YSLEER. CDR3 DNA: TGCGCCAGCAGCCAGTTTGCGGTTAGAAGTCACTCCTATGGCTACACCTTC. Translating it yields CASSQFAVRSHSYGYTF.

V and J are TRBV30 and TRBJ1-3, with 7 positions matching TRBD1. Germline CDR1 reads GTSNPN; CDR2 reads SVGIG (reference sequence). V gave up 2 bases and J gave up 4 bases; unmatched junction bases: 8. The CDR3 covers 15 residues. The CDR3 is CAWSSPTGVGNTIYF. CDR3 in DNA: TGTGCCTGGAGTTCTCCTACAGGGGTCGGAAACACCATATATTTT.

The genes are TRBV3-1 (or the pseudogene TRBV3-2) and TRBJ2-7; tentative D call: TRBD1 (6 bases). Trimming took 5 bases from V and 5 from J, leaving 13 bases between them. Germline CDR1 is LGHDT and CDR2 is YNNKEL (reference sequence). This CDR3 comprises 13 residues. Written as DNA, the CDR3 is TGTGCCAGCAGCGGGTGGGGGCAGGACGAGCAGTACTTC. Residues: CASSGWGQDEQYF.

V is TRBV25-1 and J is TRBJ1-1; 8 bases line up with TRBD1. Trimming cost V 1 base and J 3 bases; bases outside gene matches: 4. Germline V gene sequence: CDR1 MGHDK, CDR2 SYGVNS. This CDR3 has 15 amino acids. CDR3 sequence (DNA): TGTGCCAGCAGTGAATGGGGACAGGAGGACACTGAAGCTTTCTTT. Its protein product is CASSEWGQEDTEAFF.

The CDR3 loop is CASSSEGRVNTEAFF. The CDR3 DNA follows: TGTGCCAGCAGTTCAGAAGGTCGGGTGAACACTGAAGCTTTCTTT. This rearrangement joins TRBV2 to TRBJ1-1; D is unresolved. The CDR3 runs to 15 residues. Trimming removed 5 bases at V and 0 bases at J, with 13 bases between. The germline CDR1 and CDR2 sequences are SNHLY and FYNNEI.

Only one count was recorded for this clone. The rearrangement joins TRBV7-2 to TRBJ2-1; the match to TRBD2 covers 13 bases. V trimming: 5 bases; J trimming: 8 bases; junction bases outside the gene matches: 6. The CDR3 runs 15 residues. Germline CDR1 is SGHTA and CDR2 is FQGNSA. In DNA, the CDR3 is TGTGCCAGCAGCCTCTGGACTAGCGGGGGCTATGAGCAGTTCTTC. Its translation: CASSLWTSGGYEQFF. Supplemented by reference TRBV7-2 and TRBJ2-1, the full variable domain reads GAGVSQSPSNKVTEKGKDVELRCDPISGHTALYWYRQSLGQGLEFLIYFQGNSAPDKSGLPSDRFSAERTGGSVSTLTIQRTQQEDSAVYLCASSLWTSGGYEQFFGPGTRLTVL.

This rearrangement joins TRBV4-1 to TRBJ1-5; D ambiguous. Germline V lookup: CDR1 MGHRA, CDR2 YSYEKL. The V gene lost 2 bases and the J gene lost 0 bases, with 8 bases spanning the gap. The CDR3 runs to 15 residues. CDR3 region: CASSQSLYSNQPQHF. CDR3 nucleotide sequence: TGCGCCAGCAGCCAAAGCCTGTATAGCAATCAGCCCCAGCATTTT.

V gene TRBV6-5 combines with J gene TRBJ2-3; D is perhaps TRBD1 (6 bases). Germline CDR1 reads MNHEY; CDR2 reads SVGAGI. V was pared by 9 bases and J by 1 base, with 17 bases between. CDR3 length: 15 amino acids. The CDR3 DNA reads as TGTGCCAGTTCCGACAGGCTGGGAGGCACAGATACGCAGTATTTT. Translation: CASSDRLGGTDTQYF.

The chain links TRBV18 to TRBJ2-7; D may be TRBD1 (6 bases). Trimming left V 1 base short and J 2 bases short, with 12 bases between. The germline gives CDR1 KGHSH, CDR2 LQKENI. CDR3 size: 15 residues. CDR3 nucleotides: TGTGCCAGCTCACCACGGGGGCCTCCTACCTACGAGCAGTACTTC. It yields the protein CASSPRGPPTYEQYF.

The chain couples TRBV7-8 to TRBJ1-6; D gene ambiguous. CDR1 and CDR2 from the germline V gene are SGHVS and FQNEAQ. The CDR3 contains 14 residues. Trimming took 5 bases from V and 8 from J, leaving 13 bases between them. The chain's CDR3 is CASSPRVSHSPLHF. CDR3 in DNA: TGTGCCAGCAGCCCACGGGTGAGCCATTCACCCCTCCACTTT.

The V call is TRBV7-8, the J call TRBJ1-2, with TRBD1 matching 7 bases. V gave up 5 bases and J gave up 7 bases; unmatched junction bases: 7. The CDR3 covers 13 residues. Looked up from germline, CDR1 is SGHVS and CDR2 is FQNEAQ. CDR3 nucleotides: TGTGCCAGCAGCGCCGACAGGGTGGGTGGCTACACCTTC. Translating it yields CASSADRVGGYTF.

This chain connects TRBV3-1 (or the pseudogene TRBV3-2) to TRBJ2-5, with D hard to call. The CDR3 length is 14 residues. Trimming took off 3 bases at V and 4 bases at J, with 12 bases between the two ends. From germline, CDR1 is LGHDT and CDR2 YNNKEL (reference sequence). The CDR3 loop is CASSHIGVGETQYF. CDR3 nucleotides: TGTGCCAGCAGCCATATCGGTGTTGGAGAGACCCAGTACTTC.

The J gene is TRBJ1-4, the V gene TRBV27; no clear D gene. Germline V gene data show CDR1 as MNHEY and CDR2 as SMNVEV (reference sequence). Trimming removed 3 bases from V and 3 bases from J, with 8 bases in between. The CDR3 length is 14 residues. CDR3 residues: CASSFGRANEKLFF. The CDR3 DNA is TGTGCCAGCAGTTTCGGGAGGGCTAATGAAAAACTGTTTTTT.

The genes are TRBV2 and TRBJ2-7; no firm D call. V was shortened by 5 bases and J by 0 bases, with 5 bases between the two germline ends. This CDR3 is 12 amino acids long. Germline V gene data show CDR1 as SNHLY and CDR2 as FYNNEI. This CDR3 is CASSFSSYEQYF. Here the CDR3 DNA reads TGTGCCAGCAGTTTTAGCTCCTACGAGCAGTACTTC.

J is TRBJ2-3 and V is TRBV7-8, with D possibly matching TRBD2 (6 bases). This CDR3 has 14 residues. Trimming pared 5 bases from V and 2 bases from J, leaving 11 bases between. From germline, CDR1 is SGHVS and CDR2 FQNEAQ. As DNA, the CDR3 is TGTGCCAGCAGCCAAGGCGGGGACACAGATACGCAGTATTTT. It specifies CASSQGGDTDTQYF.

The chain has TRBV2 and TRBJ1-4; a weak D match, TRBD1 (6 bases). In germline, CDR1 is SNHLY, CDR2 FYNNEI. V lost 4 bases and J 0 bases, leaving 24 bases between the germline ends. There are 20 residues in the CDR3. DNA of the CDR3: TGTGCCAGCAGTGGAGGACAGTTAACCGTAAGCTTTGCAACTAATGAAAAACTGTTTTTT. Translated: CASSGGQLTVSFATNEKLFF.

This clone has a single count. The rearrangement links TRBV9 to TRBJ2-1; D uncertain. CDR3 length equals 15 residues. Germline V gene lookup returns CDR1 SGDLS and CDR2 YYNGEE. V was clipped by 6 bases and J by 1 base, with 14 bases between them. DNA of the CDR3: TGTGCCAGCACCCGAGGTGTGGGTTCCTACAATGAGCAGTTCTTC. Translation gives CASTRGVGSYNEQFF.